This entry lists 19 T cell receptor beta chains sequenced from one sample in a study of blood T cell repertoires in COVID-19. TCRdb keeps only in-frame clones here, not all; method: immunoSEQ multiplex PCR. The sample holds about 140,000 clones; over 65% are singletons and the top ten take approximately 6%. The sequencing sample was made of PBMCs or T cells enriched from blood (not recorded which). The receptor set was obtained from a woman in her forties or fifties who had recovered from COVID-19.

This clone occurred a few times. The chain joins TRBV29-1 to TRBJ1-4; D is ambiguous. Germline V CDR1 and CDR2: SQVTM, ANQGSEA. CDR3 length equals 13 residues. Trimming pared 4 bases from V and 6 bases from J, leaving 12 bases between. The CDR3 loop is CSVGEQAYEKLFF. Here the CDR3 DNA reads TGCAGCGTTGGAGAGCAGGCCTATGAAAAACTGTTTTTT.

This chain uses TRBV29-1 with TRBJ2-1; a possible D gene is TRBD2 (6 bases). The V end lost 8 bases, the J end lost 5 bases, and 10 bases lay between the germline ends. Germline V gene lookup returns CDR1 SQVTM and CDR2 ANQGSEA. This CDR3 is built from 11 residues. CDR3 DNA: TGCAGCTCGGAGGGGAACAATGAGCAGTTCTTC. This gives the protein CSSEGNNEQFF.

The chain recombines TRBV28 with TRBJ2-4; maybe TRBD1 (5 bases). CDR1 is MDHEN and CDR2 is SYDVKM in the germline V gene. The V end was cut by 2 bases, the J end by 8 bases, with 13 bases between. The CDR3 runs 14 residues. The CDR3 DNA reads TGTGCCAGCAGTTTAAAGGGGCTCGGATACATTCAGTACTTC. Translating it yields CASSLKGLGYIQYF.

V and J are TRBV18 and TRBJ1-1, with TRBD1 matching 9 bases. Germline V CDR1 and CDR2: KGHSH, LQKENI. The junction had 8 bases not matched to a gene; V was cut back by 8 bases and J by 1 base. The length of the CDR3 is 15 residues. In DNA form, the CDR3 reads TGTGCCAGCGTACCACAGGGGGCCCAGAACACTGAAGCTTTCTTT. Translation gives CASVPQGAQNTEAFF.

The V call is TRBV5-4, the J call TRBJ1-1; D ambiguous. The CDR3 spans 14 residues. V lost 4 bases and J 4 bases, leaving 14 bases between the germline ends. Germline loops: CDR1 SGHNT, CDR2 YYREEE (reference sequence). The CDR3 DNA is TGTGCCAGCAGCCCCCCAGGCCTTGGCACTGAAGCTTTCTTT. Its translation: CASSPPGLGTEAFF.

The genes are TRBV3-1 (or the pseudogene TRBV3-2) and TRBJ2-7; D ambiguous. V gave up 4 bases and J gave up 3 bases, with 10 bases separating them. The CDR3 sequence is 13 residues long. Germline assignment: CDR1 LGHDT and CDR2 YNNKEL (reference sequence). The CDR3 bases are TGTGCCAGCAGCCCCCCCGGTCACTACGAGCAGTACTTC. This sequence encodes CASSPPGHYEQYF.

In its sample, this clone was seen once. The chain recombines TRBV19 with TRBJ2-7, with 9 bases identical to TRBD1. Germline CDR1 LNHDA, CDR2 SQIVND (reference sequence). CDR3 length: 16 residues. Trimming took 2 bases from V and 2 from J; bases not matched to a gene: 7. CDR3 protein: CASSIRTGTGPYEQYF. The CDR3 region has the DNA TGTGCCAGTAGTATAAGGACCGGGACAGGGCCCTACGAGCAGTACTTC.

J is TRBJ1-4 and V is TRBV2, with TRBD1 identical over 7 bases. After removal of 4 bases from V and 5 bases from J, the junction contained 4 bases not matched to a gene. The CDR3 extends over 14 amino acids. The germline CDR1 and CDR2 sequences are SNHLY and FYNNEI. CDR3 residues: CASSATTGNEKLFF. DNA of the CDR3: TGTGCCAGCAGTGCGACGACAGGGAATGAAAAACTGTTTTTT.

CDR3 bases: TGTGCCAGCAGTGAAGCGAGACTCCAGAGCTACAACGTCCTGACTTTC. Protein sequence: CASSEARLQSYNVLTF. J is TRBJ2-6 and V is TRBV6-1; D gene ambiguous. This CDR3 contains 16 residues. V was cut by 0 bases and J by 9 bases, with 15 bases left in between. CDR1 MNHNS and CDR2 SASEGT come from the germline V gene.

This clone was recorded a few times. The chain employs TRBV4-2 and TRBJ1-5, with TRBD1 matching over 12 bases. Looked up from germline, CDR1 is LGHNA and CDR2 is YNFKEQ. The V and J ends lost 4 bases and 1 base, in that order; junction bases with no gene match: 14. The CDR3 consists of 20 residues. In DNA form, the CDR3 reads TGTGCCAGCAGCCTTTACTTAACCGGGACAGGGGGCGAGAGCAATCAGCCCCAGCATTTT. This sequence encodes CASSLYLTGTGGESNQPQHF.

The CDR3 coding sequence is TGTGCCAGCAGCTTAGTCAAATTACAGACTAATTCACCCCTCCACTTT. It specifies CASSLVKLQTNSPLHF. V and J are TRBV13 and TRBJ1-6; D unresolved. The ends were cut back, 1 base at V and 6 bases at J, with 13 bases in the middle. Germline loops: CDR1 PRHDT, CDR2 FYEKMQ (reference sequence). The CDR3 has 16 residues.

V gene TRBV5-1 combines with J gene TRBJ1-4; D gene uncertain. Germline V lookup: CDR1 SGHRS, CDR2 YFSETQ. With 5 bases removed from V and 0 bases from J, the gap between germline ends came to 11 bases. CDR3 length equals 15 residues. For the CDR3, the DNA is TGCGCCAGCAGTGGGCAGGCAACAACTAATGAAAAACTGTTTTTT. Protein: CASSGQATTNEKLFF.

The chain recombines TRBV7-9 with TRBJ2-7; 11 bases are shared with TRBD2. Germline CDR1 is SEHNR and CDR2 is FQNEAQ (reference sequence). V dropped 1 base and J dropped 7; count of bases not matched to a gene: 9. The length of the CDR3 is 16 residues. Here the CDR3 reads CASSLDRLAGNGEQYF. CDR3 sequence (DNA): TGTGCCAGCAGCTTAGATAGACTAGCGGGGAATGGTGAGCAGTACTTC.

This clone was counted only a few times. The chain combines TRBV5-6 with TRBJ1-6, with a weak D call TRBD1 (6 bases). The CDR3 length is 15 residues. The V end lost 3 bases, the J end lost 5 bases, and 12 bases lay between the germline ends. Looked up from germline, CDR1 is SGHDT and CDR2 is YYEEEE. The CDR3 loop is CASSSIGQHNSPLHF. The CDR3 DNA follows: TGTGCCAGCAGCTCGATTGGACAGCATAATTCACCCCTCCACTTT.

This clone has only one observation. The chain carries TRBV27 and TRBJ1-4; D is unclear. V was shortened by 2 bases and J by 8 bases, with 18 bases between the two germline ends. This CDR3 region has 16 residues. CDR1 MNHEY and CDR2 SMNVEV come from the germline V gene (reference sequence). The CDR3 DNA is TGTGCCAGCAGTTTAAGTCTTAACACGGGGTTGGAAAAACTGTTTTTT. This sequence encodes CASSLSLNTGLEKLFF. The full variable domain, with the rest looked up from reference TRBV27 and TRBJ1-4, is EAQVTQNPRYLITVTGKKLTVTCSQNMNHEYMSWYRQDPGLGLRQIYYSMNVEVTDKGDVPEGYKVSRKEKRNFPLILESPSPNQTSLYFCASSLSLNTGLEKLFFGSGTQLSVL.

This chain joins TRBV28 and TRBJ1-2; TRBD1 might be the D (6 bases). There are 15 residues in the CDR3. V dropped 5 bases and J dropped 2 bases, with 15 bases sitting between them. CDR1 is MDHEN and CDR2 is SYDVKM in the germline V gene. The CDR3 bases are TGTGCCAGCAGTGTGGGGGGGCTTAGAAACTATGGCTACACCTTC. As protein: CASSVGGLRNYGYTF.

CDR3 in amino acids: CAWSEGQPLTDTQYF. The CDR3 DNA sequence: TGTGCCTGGAGTGAGGGACAGCCCCTGACAGATACGCAGTATTTT. The chain uses TRBV30 and TRBJ2-3, with 7 bases identical to TRBD1. V lost 1 base, J lost 3 bases, and 7 bases stayed unmatched. Germline V gene data show CDR1 as GTSNPN and CDR2 as SVGIG (reference sequence). The CDR3 is made up of 15 amino acids. The whole variable domain, remainder taken from reference TRBV30 and TRBJ2-3, is SQTIHQWPATLVQPVGSPLSLECTVEGTSNPNLYWYRQAAGRGLQLLFYSVGIGQISSEVPQNLSASRPQDRQFILSSKKLLLSDSGFYLCAWSEGQPLTDTQYFGPGTRLTVL.

The rearrangement joins TRBV7-2 to TRBJ2-7; the D gene is possibly TRBD2 (6 bases). V dropped 5 bases and J dropped 4 bases, with 9 bases sitting between them. From germline, CDR1 is SGHTA and CDR2 FQGNSA. The CDR3 loop spans 12 amino acids. CDR3 in amino acids: CASSPGGYEQYF. The CDR3 DNA follows: TGTGCCAGCAGCCCCGGGGGATACGAGCAGTACTTC.

The chain joins TRBV11-1 to TRBJ1-1; 9 nucleotides agree with TRBD1. The V and J ends lost 5 bases and 4 bases, in that order; junction bases with no gene match: 8. The CDR3 runs 15 residues. Germline V gene data show CDR1 as SGHAT and CDR2 as FQDESV (reference sequence). The CDR3: CASSPEGQGGTEAFF. The CDR3 DNA reads as TGTGCCAGCAGCCCTGAGGGACAGGGAGGCACTGAAGCTTTCTTT.